Following are 15 T cell receptor beta chains from one sample sequenced in a study of T cell repertoires in cytomegalovirus infection. MiXCR, run by TCRdb on the reads, gives a single entry per CDR3 protein. The sample has about 740,000 distinct CDR3 sequences; approximately 40% are singletons. The material sequenced was PBMCs. These receptors were obtained from a human donor in good health (CMV status not recorded). Some clones in this sample may be carry-over from other donors' samples.

The chain combines TRBV30 with TRBJ2-7; no clear D gene. CDR3 length: 12 residues. The germline V gene has CDR1 GTSNPN and CDR2 SVGIG (reference sequence). The CDR3 bases are TGTGCTCTAGGAGTTACCCTCTACGAGCAGTACTTC. Protein product: CALGVTLYEQYF.

This clonotype was seen a few times. The V gene is TRBV7-8, the J gene TRBJ2-5; D unclear. Germline V CDR1 and CDR2: SGHVS, FQNEAQ. This CDR3 is built from 15 residues. With 2 bases removed from V and 2 bases from J, the gap between germline ends came to 12 bases. CDR3 in amino acids: CASSLIQGLQETQYF. The DNA for the CDR3 is TGTGCCAGCAGCTTAATTCAAGGGCTACAAGAGACCCAGTACTTC.

This clonotype was counted only a few times. J is TRBJ2-5 and V is TRBV6-5; D may correspond to TRBD1 or TRBD2 (5 bases each). CDR1 MNHEY and CDR2 SVGAGI come from the germline V gene. V lost 5 bases and J 5 bases, leaving 15 bases between the germline ends. The CDR3 is made up of 14 amino acids. DNA of the CDR3: TGTGCCAGCAGTGACCGGCCCGGGGCTGAGACCCAGTACTTC. The encoded protein is CASSDRPGAETQYF.

The rearrangement joins TRBV7-6 to TRBJ2-7, with D uncertain. Germline V gene sequence: CDR1 SGHVS, CDR2 FNYEAQ. CDR3 length equals 15 residues. The V end was cut by 2 bases, the J end by 2 bases, with 13 bases between. The CDR3 coding sequence is TGTGCCAGCAGCTTAAGAAATAGTCGTACCTACGAGCAGTACTTC. Translated: CASSLRNSRTYEQYF.

The chain has TRBV28 and TRBJ2-5; D possibly corresponds to TRBD2 (6 bases). V lost 10 bases, J lost 4 bases, and 16 bases lay in between. Germline CDR1 MDHEN, CDR2 SYDVKM. The CDR3 covers 13 residues. Written as DNA, the CDR3 is TGTGCCATCACCGGGAGCCCCCCAGAGACCCAGTACTTC. Its translation is CAITGSPPETQYF.

This clonotype was counted between two and nine times. The rearrangement uses TRBV11-2 and TRBJ2-7; 7 nucleotides line up with TRBD2. J lost 8 bases, V lost 0 bases, and 7 bases had no gene match. The CDR3 totals 14 residues. In germline, CDR1 is SGHAT, CDR2 FQNNGV. CDR3 nucleotide sequence: TGTGCCAGCAGCTTAGAATCTAGCGGTTGGAAGCAGTACTTC. It is translated as CASSLESSGWKQYF.

The chain is built from TRBV12-3 or TRBV12-4 and TRBJ2-5; D is perhaps TRBD2 (5 bases). This CDR3 is 15 amino acids long. Trimming shortened V by 8 bases and J by 5 bases, and 21 bases separated the two germline ends. The CDR3 nucleotides are TGTGCCAGCGCATTTTGGGAGAATGGTGGGGAGACCCAGTACTTC. It is translated as CASAFWENGGETQYF.

The chain links TRBV7-9 to TRBJ2-5; D is ambiguous. Germline V gene sequence: CDR1 SEHNR, CDR2 FQNEAQ (reference sequence). CDR3 size: 13 residues. V lost 5 bases to trimming and J lost 5 bases, with 12 bases between them. The CDR3 here is CASSRGELETQYF. CDR3 bases: TGTGCCAGCAGCCGTGGGGAATTGGAGACCCAGTACTTC.

V usage is TRBV24-1 and J usage is TRBJ2-1; 10 nucleotides agree with TRBD1. The trim removed 4 bases at V and 7 bases at J, leaving 6 bases unmatched. Germline loops: CDR1 KGHDR, CDR2 SFDVKD. The CDR3 runs to 15 residues. The CDR3 loop reads CATSDPGQGLNEQFF. In DNA, the CDR3 is TGTGCCACCAGTGACCCGGGACAGGGGTTGAATGAGCAGTTCTTC.

This rearrangement joins TRBV19 to TRBJ2-7, with 10 positions matching TRBD2. This CDR3 contains 15 residues. J was trimmed by 6 bases and V by 3 bases; bases with no gene match: 8. Germline CDR1 LNHDA, CDR2 SQIVND (reference sequence). The CDR3 region has the DNA TGTGCCAGTAGTATCCTAGCGGGAGCGGCCGCCGAGCAGTACTTC. Residues: CASSILAGAAAEQYF.

This clonotype was seen many times. V and J are TRBV7-8 and TRBJ2-7; a possible D gene is TRBD1 (7 bases). Germline CDR1 and CDR2: SGHVS and FQNEAQ. CDR3 length: 16 amino acids. V was shortened by 0 bases and J by 6 bases, with 18 bases between the two germline ends. CDR3 nucleotide sequence: TGTGCCAGCAGCTTAGCCTTCAGGGGGGCGCCAAGCGAGCAGTACTTC. Its translation: CASSLAFRGAPSEQYF.

V is TRBV6-4 and J is TRBJ1-1; D ambiguous. Trimming shortened V by 6 bases and J by 3 bases, and 11 bases separated the two germline ends. There are 13 residues in the CDR3. Germline CDR1 is MRHNA and CDR2 is SNTAGT. The CDR3 here is CASSHTGHTEAFF. The CDR3 coding sequence is TGTGCCAGCAGCCACACGGGCCACACTGAAGCTTTCTTT.

In this sample, this clonotype turned up a few times. In DNA form, the CDR3 reads TGTGCCAGCAGTGAACGGAAGTACTATGGCTACACCTTC. This sequence encodes CASSERKYYGYTF. This chain links TRBV6-1 with TRBJ1-2; the D is unclear. With 2 bases removed from V and 3 bases from J, the gap between germline ends came to 7 bases. This CDR3 contains 13 residues. Germline CDR1 and CDR2: MNHNS and SASEGT.

The CDR3 DNA follows: TGTGCCAGCAGTGACGGGGAGCGGGGGAACACCGGGGAGCTGTTTTTT. Translating gives CASSDGERGNTGELFF. The rearrangement links TRBV6-4 to TRBJ2-2; 7 bases align to TRBD2. Germline trimming cut 2 bases from V and 1 base from J; bases unmatched to any gene: 4. Per the germline V gene, CDR1 is MRHNA and CDR2 is SNTAGT. The CDR3 covers 16 residues.

The chain couples TRBV20-1 to TRBJ2-1, with a possible D match to TRBD1 (5 bases). The V gene lost 4 bases and the J gene lost 5 bases, with 15 bases spanning the gap. There are 14 residues in the CDR3. Germline V gene sequence: CDR1 DFQATT, CDR2 SNEGSKA (reference sequence). For the CDR3, the DNA is TGCAGTGCTACGACGGATGGCAGGGACAATGAGCAGTTCTTC. It translates to CSATTDGRDNEQFF.